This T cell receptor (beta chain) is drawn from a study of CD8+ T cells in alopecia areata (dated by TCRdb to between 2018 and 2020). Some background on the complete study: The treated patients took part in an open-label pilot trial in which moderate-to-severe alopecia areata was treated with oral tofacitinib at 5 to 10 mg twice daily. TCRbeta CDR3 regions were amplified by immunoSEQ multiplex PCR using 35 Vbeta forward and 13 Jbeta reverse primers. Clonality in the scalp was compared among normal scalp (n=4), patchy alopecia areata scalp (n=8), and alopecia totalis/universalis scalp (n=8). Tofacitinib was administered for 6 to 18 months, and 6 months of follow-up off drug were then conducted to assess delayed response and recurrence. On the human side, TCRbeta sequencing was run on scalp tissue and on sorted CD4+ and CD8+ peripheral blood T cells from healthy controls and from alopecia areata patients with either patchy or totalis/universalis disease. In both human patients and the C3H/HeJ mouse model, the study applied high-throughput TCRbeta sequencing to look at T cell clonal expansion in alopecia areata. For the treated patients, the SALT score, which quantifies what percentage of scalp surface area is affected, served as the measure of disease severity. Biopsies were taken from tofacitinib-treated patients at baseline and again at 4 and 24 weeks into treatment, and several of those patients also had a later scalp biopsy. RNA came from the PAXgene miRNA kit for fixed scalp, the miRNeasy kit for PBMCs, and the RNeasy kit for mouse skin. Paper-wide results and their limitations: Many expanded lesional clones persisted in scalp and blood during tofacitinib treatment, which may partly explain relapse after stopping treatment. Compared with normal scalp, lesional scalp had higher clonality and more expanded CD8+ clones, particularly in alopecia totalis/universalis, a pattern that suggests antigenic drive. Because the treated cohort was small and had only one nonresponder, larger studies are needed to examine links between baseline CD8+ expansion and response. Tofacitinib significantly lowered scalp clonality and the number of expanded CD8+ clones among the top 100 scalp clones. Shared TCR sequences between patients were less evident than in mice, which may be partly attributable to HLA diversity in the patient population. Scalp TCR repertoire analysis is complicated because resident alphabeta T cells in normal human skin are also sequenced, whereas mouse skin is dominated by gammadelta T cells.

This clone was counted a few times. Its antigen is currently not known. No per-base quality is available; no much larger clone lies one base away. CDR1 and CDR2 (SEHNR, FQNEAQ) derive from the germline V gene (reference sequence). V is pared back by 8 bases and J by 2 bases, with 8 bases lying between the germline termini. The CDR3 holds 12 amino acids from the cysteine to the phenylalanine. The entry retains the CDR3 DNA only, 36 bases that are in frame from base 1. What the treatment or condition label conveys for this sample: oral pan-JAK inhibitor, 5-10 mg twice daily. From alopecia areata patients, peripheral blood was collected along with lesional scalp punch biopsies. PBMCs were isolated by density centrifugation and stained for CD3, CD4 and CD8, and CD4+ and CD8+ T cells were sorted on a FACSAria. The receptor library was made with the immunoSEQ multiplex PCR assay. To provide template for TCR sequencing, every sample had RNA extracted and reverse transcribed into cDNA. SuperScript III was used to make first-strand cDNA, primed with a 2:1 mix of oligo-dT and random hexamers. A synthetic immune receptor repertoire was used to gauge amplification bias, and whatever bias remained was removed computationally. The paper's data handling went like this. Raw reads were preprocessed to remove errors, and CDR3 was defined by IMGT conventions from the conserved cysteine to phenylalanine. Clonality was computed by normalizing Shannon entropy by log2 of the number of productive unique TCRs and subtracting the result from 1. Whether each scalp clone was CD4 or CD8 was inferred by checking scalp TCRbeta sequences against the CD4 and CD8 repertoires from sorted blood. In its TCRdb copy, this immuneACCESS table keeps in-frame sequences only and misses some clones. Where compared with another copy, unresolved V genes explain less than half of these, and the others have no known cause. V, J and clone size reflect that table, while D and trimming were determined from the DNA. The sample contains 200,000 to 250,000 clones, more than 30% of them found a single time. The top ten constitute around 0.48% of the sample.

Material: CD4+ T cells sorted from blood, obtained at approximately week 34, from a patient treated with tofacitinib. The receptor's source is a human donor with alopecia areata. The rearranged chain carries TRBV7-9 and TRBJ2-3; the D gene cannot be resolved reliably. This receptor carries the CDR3 CASGMVTDTQYF. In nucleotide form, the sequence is TGTGCCAGCGGGATGGTCACAGATACGCAGTATTTT.